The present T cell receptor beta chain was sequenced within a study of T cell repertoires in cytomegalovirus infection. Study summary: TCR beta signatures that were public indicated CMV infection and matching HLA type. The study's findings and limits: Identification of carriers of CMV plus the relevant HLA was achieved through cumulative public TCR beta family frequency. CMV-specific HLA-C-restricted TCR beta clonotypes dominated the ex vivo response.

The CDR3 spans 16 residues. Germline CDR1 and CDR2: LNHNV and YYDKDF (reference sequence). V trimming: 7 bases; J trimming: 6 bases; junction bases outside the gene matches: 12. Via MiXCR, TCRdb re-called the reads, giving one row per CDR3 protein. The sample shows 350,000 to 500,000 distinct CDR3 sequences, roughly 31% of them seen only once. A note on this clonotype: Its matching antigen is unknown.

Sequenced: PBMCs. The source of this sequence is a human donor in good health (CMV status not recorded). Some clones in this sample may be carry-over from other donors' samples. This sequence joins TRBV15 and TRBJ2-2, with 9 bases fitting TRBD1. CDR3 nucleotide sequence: TGTGCCACCAAAAAGGGACAGGGTCTTGACTCCGGGGAGCTGTTTTTT. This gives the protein CATKKGQGLDSGELFF.